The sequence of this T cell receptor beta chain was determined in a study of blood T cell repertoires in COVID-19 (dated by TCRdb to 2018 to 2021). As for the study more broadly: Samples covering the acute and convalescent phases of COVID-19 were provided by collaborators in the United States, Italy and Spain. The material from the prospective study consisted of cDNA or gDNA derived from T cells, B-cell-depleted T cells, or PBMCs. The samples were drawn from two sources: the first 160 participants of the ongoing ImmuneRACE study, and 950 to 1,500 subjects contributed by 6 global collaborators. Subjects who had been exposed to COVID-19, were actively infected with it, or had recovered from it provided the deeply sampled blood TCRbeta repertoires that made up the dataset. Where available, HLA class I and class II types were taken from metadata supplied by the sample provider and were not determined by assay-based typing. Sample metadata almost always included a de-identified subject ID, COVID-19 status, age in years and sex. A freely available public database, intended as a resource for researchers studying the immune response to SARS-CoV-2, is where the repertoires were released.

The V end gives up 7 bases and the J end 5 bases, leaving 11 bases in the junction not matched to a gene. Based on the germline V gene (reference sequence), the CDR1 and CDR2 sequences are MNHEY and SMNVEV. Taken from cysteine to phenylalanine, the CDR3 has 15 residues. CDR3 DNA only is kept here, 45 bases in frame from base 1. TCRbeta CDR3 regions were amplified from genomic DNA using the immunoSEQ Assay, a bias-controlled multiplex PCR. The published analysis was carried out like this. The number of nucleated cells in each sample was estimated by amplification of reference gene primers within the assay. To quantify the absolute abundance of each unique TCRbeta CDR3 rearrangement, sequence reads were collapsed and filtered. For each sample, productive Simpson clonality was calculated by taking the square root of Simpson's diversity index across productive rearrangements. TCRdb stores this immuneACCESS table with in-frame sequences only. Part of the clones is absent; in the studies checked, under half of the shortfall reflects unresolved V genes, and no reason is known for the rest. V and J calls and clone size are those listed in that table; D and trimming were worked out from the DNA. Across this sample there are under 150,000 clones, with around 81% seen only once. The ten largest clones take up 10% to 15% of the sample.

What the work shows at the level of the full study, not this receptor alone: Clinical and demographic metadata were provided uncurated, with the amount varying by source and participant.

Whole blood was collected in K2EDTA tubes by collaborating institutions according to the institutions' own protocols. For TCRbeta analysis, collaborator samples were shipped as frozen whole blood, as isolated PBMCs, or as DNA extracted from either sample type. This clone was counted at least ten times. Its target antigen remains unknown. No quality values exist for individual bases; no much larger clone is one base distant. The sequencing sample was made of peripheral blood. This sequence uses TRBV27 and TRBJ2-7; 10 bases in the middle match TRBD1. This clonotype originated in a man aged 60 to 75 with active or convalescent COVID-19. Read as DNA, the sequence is TGTGCCAGCACCCCTTGGGGGGACAGGGGAAACGAGCAGTACTTC. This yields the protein CASTPWGDRGNEQYF.